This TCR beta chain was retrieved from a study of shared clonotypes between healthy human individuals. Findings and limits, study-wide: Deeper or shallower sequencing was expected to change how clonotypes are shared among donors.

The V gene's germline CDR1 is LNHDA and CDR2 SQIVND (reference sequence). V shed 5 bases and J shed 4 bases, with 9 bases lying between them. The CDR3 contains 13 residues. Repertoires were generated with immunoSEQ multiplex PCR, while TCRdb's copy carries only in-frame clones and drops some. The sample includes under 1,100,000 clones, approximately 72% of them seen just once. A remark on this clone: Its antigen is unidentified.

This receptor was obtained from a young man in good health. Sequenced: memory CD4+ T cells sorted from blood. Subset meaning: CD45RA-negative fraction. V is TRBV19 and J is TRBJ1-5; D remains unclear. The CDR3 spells CASSSEPNQPQHF. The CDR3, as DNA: TGTGCCAGTAGTTCTGAACCGAATCAGCCCCAGCATTTT. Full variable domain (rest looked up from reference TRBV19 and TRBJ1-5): DGGITQSPKYLFRKEGQNVTLSCEQNLNHDAMYWYRQDPGQGLRLIYYSQIVNDFQKGDIAEGYSVSREKKESFPLTVTSAQKNPTAFYLCASSSEPNQPQHFGDGTRLSIL.